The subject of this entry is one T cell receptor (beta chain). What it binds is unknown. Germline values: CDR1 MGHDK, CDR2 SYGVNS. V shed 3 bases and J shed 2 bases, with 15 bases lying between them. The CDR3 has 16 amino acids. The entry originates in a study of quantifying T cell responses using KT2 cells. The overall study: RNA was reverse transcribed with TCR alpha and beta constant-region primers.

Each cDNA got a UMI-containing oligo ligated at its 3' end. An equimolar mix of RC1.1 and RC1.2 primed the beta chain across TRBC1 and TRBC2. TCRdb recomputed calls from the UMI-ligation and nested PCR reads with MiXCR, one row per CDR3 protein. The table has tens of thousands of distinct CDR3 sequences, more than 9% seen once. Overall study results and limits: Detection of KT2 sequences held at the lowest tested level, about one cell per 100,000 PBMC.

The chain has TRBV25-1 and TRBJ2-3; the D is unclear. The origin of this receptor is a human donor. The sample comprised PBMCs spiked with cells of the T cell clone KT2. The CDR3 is CASSDLTGKYTDTQYF. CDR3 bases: TGTGCCAGCAGTGACCTTACCGGAAAGTACACAGATACGCAGTATTTT.